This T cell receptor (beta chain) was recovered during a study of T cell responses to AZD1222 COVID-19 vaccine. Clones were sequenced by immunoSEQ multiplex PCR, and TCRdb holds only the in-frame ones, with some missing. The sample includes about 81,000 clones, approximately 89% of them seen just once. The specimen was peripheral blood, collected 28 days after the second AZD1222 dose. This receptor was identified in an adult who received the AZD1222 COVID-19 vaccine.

CDR3 residues: CASSLFVPRGVGTDTQYF. CDR3 DNA sequence: TGTGCCAGCAGCTTATTTGTACCAAGGGGGGTGGGCACAGATACGCAGTATTTT. V usage is TRBV7-2 and J usage is TRBJ2-3; D possibly matches TRBD1 or TRBD2 (6 bases each). Germline CDR1 is SGHTA and CDR2 is FQGNSA. Trimming removed 2 bases at V and 1 base at J, with 19 bases between. CDR3 length: 18 residues.